This T cell receptor (beta chain) was profiled in a study of Graves' ophthalmopathy and Graves' hyperthyroidism. As the template, RNA transcripts were used to amplify TCR beta CDR3 regions. Second-round multiplex PCR came after first-round RT-PCR with HTBI primers. From the multiplex PCR reads, TCRdb called clonotypes with MiXCR, one entry per CDR3 protein. Of 600,000 to 950,000 distinct CDR3 sequences in the sample, 40% are singletons; the top ten hold less than 55%. The CDR3 sequence is 15 residues long. Germline assignment: CDR1 SGHTA and CDR2 FQGNSA. The V and J ends lost 3 bases and 7 bases respectively, with 18 bases between them.

V gene TRBV7-2 combines with J gene TRBJ1-1; no firm D call. This clonotype was obtained from an adult man with Graves' ophthalmopathy. The sequencing sample was made of peripheral blood. The CDR3: CASSFPAGSTVEAFF. Here the CDR3 DNA reads TGTGCCAGCAGCTTCCCCGCCGGCAGTACTGTTGAAGCTTTCTTT.